Included here is one T cell receptor (beta chain) sequence, with context. The PCR made use of 60 Vbeta and 13 Jbeta primers. Some clones are missing from TCRdb's copy, which holds only in-frame ones; the method was immunoSEQ multiplex PCR. Found here are about 200,000 clones, around 85% of them singletons; the top ten hold approximately 2.4%. This sample was taken from a study of cytomegalovirus exposure and HLA in healthy donors. When sampled, the donors appeared nominally healthy, though they likely had unrecorded immune exposures. V lost 7 bases to trimming and J lost 4 bases, with 19 bases between them. The CDR3 has 16 residues. CDR1 is MNHNY and CDR2 is SVGAGI in the germline V gene (reference sequence).

Specimen: PBMCs. The receptor was isolated from a woman between 50 and 59 years old in good health and CMV-seronegative. The chain joins TRBV6-6 to TRBJ2-2, with D maybe TRBD1 (6 bases). For the CDR3, the DNA is TGTGCCAGCACCGACGGGCAGGGGCTGGTCACCGGGGAGCTGTTTTTT. It codes for CASTDGQGLVTGELFF.